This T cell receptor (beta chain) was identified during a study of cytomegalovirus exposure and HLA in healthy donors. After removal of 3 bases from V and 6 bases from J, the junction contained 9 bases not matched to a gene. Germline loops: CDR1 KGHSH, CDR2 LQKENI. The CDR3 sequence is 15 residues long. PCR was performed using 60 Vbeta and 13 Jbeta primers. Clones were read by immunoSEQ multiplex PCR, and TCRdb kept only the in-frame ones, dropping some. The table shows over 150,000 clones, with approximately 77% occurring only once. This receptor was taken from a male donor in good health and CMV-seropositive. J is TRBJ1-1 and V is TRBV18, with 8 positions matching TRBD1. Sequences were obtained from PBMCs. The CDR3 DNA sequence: TGTGCCAGCTCACCTCCGGGACAGGCATCCCCTGAAGCTTTCTTT. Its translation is CASSPPGQASPEAFF.